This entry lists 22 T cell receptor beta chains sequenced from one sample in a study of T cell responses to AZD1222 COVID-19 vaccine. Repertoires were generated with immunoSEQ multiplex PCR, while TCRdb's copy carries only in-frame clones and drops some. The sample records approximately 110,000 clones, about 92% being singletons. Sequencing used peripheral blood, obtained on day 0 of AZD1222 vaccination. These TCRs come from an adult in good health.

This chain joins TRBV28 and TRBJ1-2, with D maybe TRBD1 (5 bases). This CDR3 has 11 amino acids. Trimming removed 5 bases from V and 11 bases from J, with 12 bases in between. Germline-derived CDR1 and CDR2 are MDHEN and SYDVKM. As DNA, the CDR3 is TGTGCCAGCAGTAGCAGGGCTGGGTACACCTTC. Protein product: CASSSRAGYTF.

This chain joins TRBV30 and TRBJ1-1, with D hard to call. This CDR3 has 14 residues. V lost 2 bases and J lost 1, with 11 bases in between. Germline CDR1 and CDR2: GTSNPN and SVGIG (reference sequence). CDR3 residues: CAWSPSLGNTEAFF. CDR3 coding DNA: TGTGCCTGGAGTCCCTCCCTTGGGAACACTGAAGCTTTCTTT.

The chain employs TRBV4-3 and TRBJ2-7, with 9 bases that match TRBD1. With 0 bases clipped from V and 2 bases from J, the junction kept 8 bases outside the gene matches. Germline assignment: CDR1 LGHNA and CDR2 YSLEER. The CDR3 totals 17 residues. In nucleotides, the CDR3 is TGCGCCAGCAGCCAAGATTATAGGACAGGGGAACCCTACGAGCAGTACTTC. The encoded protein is CASSQDYRTGEPYEQYF.

CDR3 region: CASSLALSTDTQYF. CDR3 nucleotide sequence: TGTGCCAGCAGCTTAGCGCTTAGCACAGATACGCAGTATTTT. The gene calls are TRBV7-6 and TRBJ2-3; no reliable D call. Germline V gene sequence: CDR1 SGHVS, CDR2 FNYEAQ. This CDR3 is 14 amino acids long. Between the trimmed V and J ends, which lost 0 bases and 0 bases, there was a span of 4 bases. Variable domain in full (rest from reference TRBV7-6 and TRBJ2-3): GAGVSQSPRYKVTKRGQDVALRCDPISGHVSLYWYRQALGQGPEFLTYFNYEAQQDKSGLPNDRFSAERPEGSISTLTIQRTEQRDSAMYRCASSLALSTDTQYFGPGTRLTVL.

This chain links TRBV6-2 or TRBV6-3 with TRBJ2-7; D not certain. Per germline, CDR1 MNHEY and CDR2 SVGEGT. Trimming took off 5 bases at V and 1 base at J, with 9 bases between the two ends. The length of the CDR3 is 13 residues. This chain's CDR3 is CASSIQDSYEQYF. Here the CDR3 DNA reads TGTGCCAGCAGTATCCAGGATTCCTACGAGCAGTACTTC.

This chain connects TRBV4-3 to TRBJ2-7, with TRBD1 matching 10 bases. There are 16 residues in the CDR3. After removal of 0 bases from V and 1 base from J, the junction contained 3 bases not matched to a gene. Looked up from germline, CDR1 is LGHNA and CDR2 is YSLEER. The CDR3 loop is CASSQERGQGSYEQYF. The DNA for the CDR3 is TGCGCCAGCAGCCAAGAACGGGGACAGGGGTCCTACGAGCAGTACTTC.

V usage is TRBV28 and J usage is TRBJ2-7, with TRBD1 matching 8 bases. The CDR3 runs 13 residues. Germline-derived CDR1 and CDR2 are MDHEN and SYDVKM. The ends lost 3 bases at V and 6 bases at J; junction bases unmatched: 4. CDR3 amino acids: CASSLDRAREQYF. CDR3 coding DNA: TGTGCCAGCAGTTTGGACAGGGCACGCGAGCAGTACTTC.

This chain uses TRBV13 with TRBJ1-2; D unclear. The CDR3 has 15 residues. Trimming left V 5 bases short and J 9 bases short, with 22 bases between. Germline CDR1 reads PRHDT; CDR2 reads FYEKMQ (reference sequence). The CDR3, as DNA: TGTGCCAGCAGCCGCCCCGGTCGTCTATGGATGAGCTACACCTTC. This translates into CASSRPGRLWMSYTF.

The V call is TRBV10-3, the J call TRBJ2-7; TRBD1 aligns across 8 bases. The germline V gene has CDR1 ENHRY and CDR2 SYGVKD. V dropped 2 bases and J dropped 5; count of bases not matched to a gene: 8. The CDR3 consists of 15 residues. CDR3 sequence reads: CAISEDDRGRNEQYF. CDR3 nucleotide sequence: TGTGCCATCAGTGAGGACGACAGGGGTCGGAACGAGCAGTACTTC.

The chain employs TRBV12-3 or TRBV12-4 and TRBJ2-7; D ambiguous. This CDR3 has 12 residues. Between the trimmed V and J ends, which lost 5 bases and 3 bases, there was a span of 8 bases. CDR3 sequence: CASSPRNYEQYF. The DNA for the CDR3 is TGTGCCAGCAGTCCAAGGAACTACGAGCAGTACTTC.

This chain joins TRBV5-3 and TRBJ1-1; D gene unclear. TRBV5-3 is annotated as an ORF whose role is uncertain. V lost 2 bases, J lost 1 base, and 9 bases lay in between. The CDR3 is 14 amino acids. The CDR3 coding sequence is TGTGCCAGAAGCTTCTGGTGGGAGAACACTGAAGCTTTCTTT. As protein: CARSFWWENTEAFF.

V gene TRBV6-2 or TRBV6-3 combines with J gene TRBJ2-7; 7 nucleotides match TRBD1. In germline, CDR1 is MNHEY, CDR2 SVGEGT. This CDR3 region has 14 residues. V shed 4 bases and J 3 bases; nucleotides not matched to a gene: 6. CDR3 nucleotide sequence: TGTGCCAGCAGTTCCCGGGACAGTATCTACGAGCAGTACTTC. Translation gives CASSSRDSIYEQYF.

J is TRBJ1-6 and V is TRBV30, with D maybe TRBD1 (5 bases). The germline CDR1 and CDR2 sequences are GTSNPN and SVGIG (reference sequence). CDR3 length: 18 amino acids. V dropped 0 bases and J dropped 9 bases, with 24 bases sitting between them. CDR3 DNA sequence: TGTGCCTGGAGTGTACTGCGTTCGGGGAGGGGATCGAGTTCACCCCTCCACTTT. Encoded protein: CAWSVLRSGRGSSSPLHF.

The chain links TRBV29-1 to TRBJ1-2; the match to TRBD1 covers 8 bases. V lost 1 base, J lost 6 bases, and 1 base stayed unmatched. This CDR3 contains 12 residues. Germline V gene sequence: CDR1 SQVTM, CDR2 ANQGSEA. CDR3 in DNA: TGCAGCGTTGAAGGCAGGGGGCATGGCTACACCTTC. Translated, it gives CSVEGRGHGYTF.

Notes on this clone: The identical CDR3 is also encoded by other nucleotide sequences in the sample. CDR3 loop: CASTFGGGTDTQYF. Written as DNA, the CDR3 is TGTGCCAGCACTTTTGGCGGGGGAACAGATACGCAGTATTTT. The chain combines TRBV6-5 with TRBJ2-3; 7 bases are a match to TRBD2. V was clipped by 7 bases and J by 3 bases; unmatched bases: 7. This CDR3 contains 14 residues. Germline values: CDR1 MNHEY, CDR2 SVGAGI.

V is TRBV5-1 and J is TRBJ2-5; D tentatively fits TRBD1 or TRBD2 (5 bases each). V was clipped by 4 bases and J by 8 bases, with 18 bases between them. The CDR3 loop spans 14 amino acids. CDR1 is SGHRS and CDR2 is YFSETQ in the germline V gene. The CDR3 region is CASSTGTAEVTQYF. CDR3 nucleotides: TGCGCCAGCAGCACCGGGACGGCCGAAGTTACCCAGTACTTC.

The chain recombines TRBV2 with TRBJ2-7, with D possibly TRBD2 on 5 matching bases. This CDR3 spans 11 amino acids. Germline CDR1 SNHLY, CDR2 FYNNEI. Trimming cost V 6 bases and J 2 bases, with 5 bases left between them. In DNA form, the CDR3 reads TGTGCCAGCAGCGGGACCTACGAGCAGTACTTC. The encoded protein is CASSGTYEQYF.

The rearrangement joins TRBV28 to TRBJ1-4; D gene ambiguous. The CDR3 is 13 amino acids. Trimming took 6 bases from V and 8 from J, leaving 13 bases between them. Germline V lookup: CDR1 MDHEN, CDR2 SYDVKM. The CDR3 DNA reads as TGTGCCAGCAGGGCGGTGGCTGTCGAAAAACTGTTTTTT. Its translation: CASRAVAVEKLFF. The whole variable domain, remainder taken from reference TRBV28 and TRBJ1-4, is DVKVTQSSRYLVKRTGEKVFLECVQDMDHENMFWYRQDPGLGLRLIYFSYDVKMKEKGDIPEGYSVSREKKERFSLILESASTNQTSMYLCASRAVAVEKLFFGSGTQLSVL.

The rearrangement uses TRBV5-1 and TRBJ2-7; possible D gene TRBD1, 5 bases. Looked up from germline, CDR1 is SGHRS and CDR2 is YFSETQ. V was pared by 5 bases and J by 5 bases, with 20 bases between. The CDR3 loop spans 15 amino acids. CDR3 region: CASRASLGAGNEQYF. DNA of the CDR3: TGCGCCAGCAGAGCGAGCTTAGGGGCAGGCAACGAGCAGTACTTC.

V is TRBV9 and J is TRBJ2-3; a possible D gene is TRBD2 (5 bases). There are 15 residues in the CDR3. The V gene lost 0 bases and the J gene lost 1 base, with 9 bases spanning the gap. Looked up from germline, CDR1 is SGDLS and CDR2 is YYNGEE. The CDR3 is CASSVALSGTDTQYF. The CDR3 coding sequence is TGTGCCAGCAGCGTAGCCCTTAGCGGCACAGATACGCAGTATTTT. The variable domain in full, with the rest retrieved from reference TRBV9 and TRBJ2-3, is DSGVTQTPKHLITATGQRVTLRCSPRSGDLSVYWYQQSLDQGLQFLIQYYNGEERAKGNILERFSAQQFPDLHSELNLSSLELGDSALYFCASSVALSGTDTQYFGPGTRLTVL.

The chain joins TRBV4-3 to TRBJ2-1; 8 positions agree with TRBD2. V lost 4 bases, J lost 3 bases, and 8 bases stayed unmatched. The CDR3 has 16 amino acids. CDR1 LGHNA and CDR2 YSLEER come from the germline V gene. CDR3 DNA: TGCGCCAGCAGCCCGGAAGACGGGGGGGTCTACAATGAGCAGTTCTTC. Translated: CASSPEDGGVYNEQFF.

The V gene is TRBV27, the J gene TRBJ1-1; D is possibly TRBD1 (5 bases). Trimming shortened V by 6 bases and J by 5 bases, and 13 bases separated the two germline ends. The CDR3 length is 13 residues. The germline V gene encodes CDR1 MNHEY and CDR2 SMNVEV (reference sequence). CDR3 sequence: CASRRGIGTEAFF. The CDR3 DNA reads TGTGCCAGCAGGAGGGGAATTGGGACTGAAGCTTTCTTT.